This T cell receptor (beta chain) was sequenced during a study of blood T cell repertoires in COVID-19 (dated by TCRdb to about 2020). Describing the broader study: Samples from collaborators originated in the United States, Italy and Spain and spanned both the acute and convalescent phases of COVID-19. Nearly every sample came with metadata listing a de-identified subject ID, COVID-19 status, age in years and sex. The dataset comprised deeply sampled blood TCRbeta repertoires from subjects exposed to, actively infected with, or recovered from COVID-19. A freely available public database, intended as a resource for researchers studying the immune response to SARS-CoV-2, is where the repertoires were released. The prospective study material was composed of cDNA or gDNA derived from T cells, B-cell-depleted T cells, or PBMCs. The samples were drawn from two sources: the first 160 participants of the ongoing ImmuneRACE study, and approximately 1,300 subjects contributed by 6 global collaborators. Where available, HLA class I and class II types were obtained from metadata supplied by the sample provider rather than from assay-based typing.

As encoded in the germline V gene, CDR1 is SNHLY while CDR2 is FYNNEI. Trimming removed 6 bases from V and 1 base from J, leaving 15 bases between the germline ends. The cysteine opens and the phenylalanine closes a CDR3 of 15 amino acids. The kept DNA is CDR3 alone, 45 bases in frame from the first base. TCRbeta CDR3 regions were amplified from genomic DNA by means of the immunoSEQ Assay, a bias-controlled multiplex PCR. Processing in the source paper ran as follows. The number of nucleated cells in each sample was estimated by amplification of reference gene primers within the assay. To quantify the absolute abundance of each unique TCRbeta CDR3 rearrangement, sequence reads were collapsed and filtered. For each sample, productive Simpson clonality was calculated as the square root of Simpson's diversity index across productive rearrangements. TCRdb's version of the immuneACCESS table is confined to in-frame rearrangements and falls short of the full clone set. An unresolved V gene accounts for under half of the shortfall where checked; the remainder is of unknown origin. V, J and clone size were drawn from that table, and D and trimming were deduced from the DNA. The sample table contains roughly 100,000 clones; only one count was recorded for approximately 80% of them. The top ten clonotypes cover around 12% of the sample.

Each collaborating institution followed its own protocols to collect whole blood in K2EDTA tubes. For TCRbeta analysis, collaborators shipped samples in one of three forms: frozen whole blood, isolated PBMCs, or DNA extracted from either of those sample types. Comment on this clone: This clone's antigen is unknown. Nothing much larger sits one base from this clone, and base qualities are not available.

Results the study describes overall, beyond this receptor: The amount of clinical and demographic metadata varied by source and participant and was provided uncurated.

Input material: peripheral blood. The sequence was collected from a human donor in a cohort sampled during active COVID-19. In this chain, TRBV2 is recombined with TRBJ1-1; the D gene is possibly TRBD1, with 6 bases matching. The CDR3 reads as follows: CASRANRAQNTEAFF. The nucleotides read TGTGCCAGCAGAGCAAACAGGGCTCAGAACACTGAAGCTTTCTTT. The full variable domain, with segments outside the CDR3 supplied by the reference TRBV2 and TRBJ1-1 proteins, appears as EPEVTQTPSHQVTQMGQEVILRCVPISNHLYFYWYRQILGQKVEFLVSFYNNEISEKSEIFDDQFSVERPDGSNFTLKIRSTKLEDSAMYFCASRANRAQNTEAFFGQGTRLTVV.